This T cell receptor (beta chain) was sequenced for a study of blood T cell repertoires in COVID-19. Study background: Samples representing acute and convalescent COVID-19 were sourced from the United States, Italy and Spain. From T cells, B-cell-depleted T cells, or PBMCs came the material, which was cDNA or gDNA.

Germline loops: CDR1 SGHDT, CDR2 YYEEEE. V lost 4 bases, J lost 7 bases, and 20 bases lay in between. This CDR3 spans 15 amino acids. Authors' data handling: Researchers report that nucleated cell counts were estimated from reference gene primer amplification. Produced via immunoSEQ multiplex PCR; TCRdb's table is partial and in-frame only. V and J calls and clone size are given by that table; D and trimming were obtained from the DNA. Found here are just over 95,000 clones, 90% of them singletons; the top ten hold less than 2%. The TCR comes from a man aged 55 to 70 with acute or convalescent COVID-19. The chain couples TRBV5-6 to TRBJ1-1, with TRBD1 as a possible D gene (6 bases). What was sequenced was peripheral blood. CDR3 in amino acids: CASSNGGRWVHEAFF. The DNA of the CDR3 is TGTGCCAGCAGCAACGGGGGGCGCTGGGTTCATGAAGCTTTCTTT.